The rows below give T cell receptor beta chains drawn from one sample of a study of T-cell memory formation after mild COVID-19. TCRdb re-analysed the 5' RACE reads in MiXCR, keeping a single row per CDR3 protein. The table has under 550,000 distinct CDR3 sequences, roughly 18% seen once. Material for sequencing was PBMCs or a T cell subset sorted from them (not recorded which). All receptors come from an adult woman who had mild COVID-19 (a few samples of this study predate the infection). Cell type and time point are not known. CDR3s include the opening cysteine and the closing phenylalanine or tryptophan. The D gene is left open where the match is weak. Clone sizes are given selectively: once, few, many, or a class where the clone is expanded.

clone size: -
J gene: TRBJ1-6
V gene: TRBV20-1
D gene: -
CDR3 DNA: TGCAGTGCTAGTAGGGCTGGTCTCAGTAGTTCACCCCTCCACTTT
CDR3 protein: CSASRAGLSSSPLHF

clone size: many
J gene: TRBJ2-3
V gene: TRBV7-3
D gene: -
CDR3 DNA: TGTGCCAGCAGCGATACTCCTTCTGCGTATACGCAGTATTTT
CDR3 protein: CASSDTPSAYTQYF

clone size: few
J gene: TRBJ2-7
V gene: TRBV4-1
D gene: -
CDR3 DNA: TGCGCCAGCAGCCAAGAAGGGGGGGTTTACGAGCAGTACTTC
CDR3 protein: CASSQEGGVYEQYF

clone size: few
J gene: TRBJ2-7
V gene: TRBV18
D gene: -
CDR3 DNA: TGTGCCAGCTCACAGATACAGAGCAACGAGCAGTACTTC
CDR3 protein: CASSQIQSNEQYF

clone size: few
J gene: TRBJ1-3
V gene: TRBV4-2
D gene: -
CDR3 DNA: TGTGCCAGCAGCCAATGGAAGGGGAGCTCTGGAAACACCATATATTTT
CDR3 protein: CASSQWKGSSGNTIYF

clone size: few
J gene: TRBJ2-7
V gene: TRBV6-5
D gene: -
CDR3 DNA: TGTGCCAGCAGTTATATAGGGAGGTCCCCCTACGAGCAGTACTTC
CDR3 protein: CASSYIGRSPYEQYF

clone size: -
J gene: TRBJ2-7
V gene: TRBV6-6
D gene: TRBD1
CDR3 DNA: TGTGCCAGCAGTTACCTTACGACAGGGGGCTACGAGCAGTACTTC
CDR3 protein: CASSYLTTGGYEQYF

clone size: -
J gene: TRBJ2-1
V gene: TRBV12-3/TRBV12-4
D gene: -
CDR3 DNA: TGTGCCAGCAGTTTACCTAGCGAGCGGAACAGGGGTTACAATGAGCAGTTCTTC
CDR3 protein: CASSLPSERNRGYNEQFF

clone size: few
J gene: TRBJ2-1
V gene: TRBV7-2
D gene: TRBD1
CDR3 DNA: TGTGCCAGCAGCTTAGATTGGGACAGAAGAGATGAGCAGTTCTTC
CDR3 protein: CASSLDWDRRDEQFF

clone size: -
J gene: TRBJ2-5
V gene: TRBV7-7
D gene: TRBD1
CDR3 DNA: TGTGCTAGCAGCCAAGGACAGGGAAGTAAGCAGGAGACCCAGTACTTC
CDR3 protein: CASSQGQGSKQETQYF

clone size: -
J gene: TRBJ2-7
V gene: TRBV6-1
D gene: TRBD1
CDR3 DNA: TGTGCCAGCAGTACTAGGACAGGGGGCTACGAGCAGTACTTC
CDR3 protein: CASSTRTGGYEQYF

clone size: -
J gene: TRBJ2-1
V gene: TRBV11-1
D gene: -
CDR3 DNA: TGTGCCAGCAGCCCCCTAGCGCGCGTATACAATGAGCAGTTCTTC
CDR3 protein: CASSPLARVYNEQFF

clone size: -
J gene: TRBJ1-1
V gene: TRBV25-1
D gene: TRBD1
CDR3 DNA: TGTGCCAGCAGTGAATATAAGGGGACAGGGATCGGTGAAGCTTTCTTT
CDR3 protein: CASSEYKGTGIGEAFF

clone size: -
J gene: TRBJ2-6
V gene: TRBV14
D gene: -
CDR3 DNA: TGTGCCAGCAGCCAGACTCCCGGGGCCAACGTCCTGACTTTC
CDR3 protein: CASSQTPGANVLTF

clone size: few
J gene: TRBJ2-5
V gene: TRBV3-1
D gene: -
CDR3 DNA: TGTGCCAGCAGCCCAGGGTTTGCGATTACAGAGACCCAGTACTTC
CDR3 protein: CASSPGFAITETQYF

clone size: many
J gene: TRBJ2-5
V gene: TRBV7-9
D gene: TRBD2
CDR3 DNA: TGTGCCAGCAAACAGGTTGGACTAGCGGAAGAGACCCAGTACTTC
CDR3 protein: CASKQVGLAEETQYF

clone size: few
J gene: TRBJ2-7
V gene: TRBV18
D gene: -
CDR3 DNA: TGTGCCAGCTCACTCACAGATACCTACGAGCAGTACTTC
CDR3 protein: CASSLTDTYEQYF

clone size: many
J gene: TRBJ2-1
V gene: TRBV29-1
D gene: -
CDR3 DNA: TGCAGCGCCGGGGACTACAATGAGCAGTTCTTC
CDR3 protein: CSAGDYNEQFF

clone size: few
J gene: TRBJ2-3
V gene: TRBV21-1
D gene: -
CDR3 DNA: TGTGCCAGCAGCAAACAGAGGACAGTCGCCACAGATACGCAGTATTTT
CDR3 protein: CASSKQRTVATDTQYF

clone size: -
J gene: TRBJ1-6
V gene: TRBV4-3
D gene: -
CDR3 DNA: TGCGCCAGCAGCCAGGACCCCAGGATCTCCTATAATTCACCCCTCCACTTT
CDR3 protein: CASSQDPRISYNSPLHF

clone size: -
J gene: TRBJ2-7
V gene: TRBV6-5
D gene: -
CDR3 DNA: TGTGCCAGCAGTTGCGGGGCAGGCTACGAGCAGTACTTC
CDR3 protein: CASSCGAGYEQYF

clone size: -
J gene: TRBJ2-7
V gene: TRBV12-3/TRBV12-4
D gene: -
CDR3 DNA: TGTGCCAGCAGTTTACCCCACGGGACATTTGACTACGAGCAGTACTTC
CDR3 protein: CASSLPHGTFDYEQYF

clone size: -
J gene: TRBJ2-4
V gene: TRBV15
D gene: -
CDR3 DNA: TGTGCCACCGGTAGGGAGACAGTAAACATTCAGTACTTC
CDR3 protein: CATGRETVNIQYF

clone size: few
J gene: TRBJ1-4
V gene: TRBV7-8
D gene: -
CDR3 DNA: TGTGCCAGCAGCCTAGACAGCTATAATGAAAAACTGTTTTTT
CDR3 protein: CASSLDSYNEKLFF

clone size: -
J gene: TRBJ2-1
V gene: TRBV6-6
D gene: TRBD2
CDR3 DNA: TGTGCCAGCAGTCGGGGGACTAGCGGGGGTTACAATGAGCAGTTCTTC
CDR3 protein: CASSRGTSGGYNEQFF

clone size: -
J gene: TRBJ2-3
V gene: TRBV29-1
D gene: TRBD2
CDR3 DNA: TGCAGCGTAGCAGCGGGGGGGCGCACGGATACGCAGTATTTT
CDR3 protein: CSVAAGGRTDTQYF

clone size: few
J gene: TRBJ1-1
V gene: TRBV9
D gene: TRBD1
CDR3 DNA: TGTGCCAGCAACCAGGGACAGGGGCGACCGAACACTGAAGCTTTCTTT
CDR3 protein: CASNQGQGRPNTEAFF

clone size: few
J gene: TRBJ2-7
V gene: TRBV7-2
D gene: TRBD1
CDR3 DNA: TGTGCCAGCAGACCGGGACAGGGTGCCGACGAGCAGTACTTC
CDR3 protein: CASRPGQGADEQYF

clone size: few
J gene: TRBJ2-2
V gene: TRBV7-2
D gene: TRBD1
CDR3 DNA: TGTGCCAGCAGCCCCGGGACAGGGGCCGGGGAGCTGTTTTTT
CDR3 protein: CASSPGTGAGELFF

clone size: -
J gene: TRBJ2-3
V gene: TRBV20-1
D gene: -
CDR3 DNA: TGCAGTGCTAGAGGTGGTGTGCGGCTAGGCCCCACAGATACGCAGTATTTT
CDR3 protein: CSARGGVRLGPTDTQYF

clone size: few
J gene: TRBJ2-7
V gene: TRBV20-1
D gene: -
CDR3 DNA: TGCAGTGCTAGAGATTCGCAGGGCTACGAGCAGTACTTC
CDR3 protein: CSARDSQGYEQYF

clone size: -
J gene: TRBJ1-1
V gene: TRBV6-1
D gene: -
CDR3 DNA: TGTGCCAGCATACGAGGGGCCCGTAACACTGAAGCTTTCTTT
CDR3 protein: CASIRGARNTEAFF

clone size: few
J gene: TRBJ2-2
V gene: TRBV12-3/TRBV12-4
D gene: -
CDR3 DNA: TGTGCCAGCAGGTCCTCGGAATGGGACACCGGGGAGCTGTTTTTT
CDR3 protein: CASRSSEWDTGELFF

clone size: many
J gene: TRBJ2-6
V gene: TRBV5-1
D gene: TRBD1
CDR3 DNA: TGCGCCAGCAGCGCGGGACAGGCTCTCGTCCTGACTTTC
CDR3 protein: CASSAGQALVLTF

clone size: -
J gene: TRBJ2-7
V gene: TRBV5-1
D gene: TRBD2
CDR3 DNA: TGCGCCAGCAGCTTGGATGCGCGGGAGGGATCCTACGAGCAGTACTTC
CDR3 protein: CASSLDAREGSYEQYF

clone size: -
J gene: TRBJ2-7
V gene: TRBV13
D gene: -
CDR3 DNA: TGTGCCAGCAGCTCGCCAATCAGGGATGGGGTCCACGAGCAGTACTTC
CDR3 protein: CASSSPIRDGVHEQYF

clone size: few
J gene: TRBJ2-3
V gene: TRBV24-1
D gene: -
CDR3 DNA: TGTGCCACCAGTGATTATCCAGTGCGCACGAGCACAGATACGCAGTATTTT
CDR3 protein: CATSDYPVRTSTDTQYF

clone size: many
J gene: TRBJ2-1
V gene: TRBV7-8
D gene: TRBD1
CDR3 DNA: TGTGCCAGCAGGAGGGACAGGGTGGGGTACAATGAGCAGTTCTTC
CDR3 protein: CASRRDRVGYNEQFF

clone size: -
J gene: TRBJ2-7
V gene: TRBV4-1
D gene: -
CDR3 DNA: TGCGCCAGCAGCCAGAACCGAGCCTACGAGCAGTACTTC
CDR3 protein: CASSQNRAYEQYF

clone size: few
J gene: TRBJ2-1
V gene: TRBV7-9
D gene: TRBD2
CDR3 DNA: TGTGCCAGCAGCTTGGGACTACCTAATGAGCAGTTCTTC
CDR3 protein: CASSLGLPNEQFF

clone size: few
J gene: TRBJ2-3
V gene: TRBV7-9
D gene: TRBD1
CDR3 DNA: TGTGCCAGCAGCCCCCTCGACAGGGTTACAGATACGCAGTATTTT
CDR3 protein: CASSPLDRVTDTQYF

clone size: few
J gene: TRBJ1-1
V gene: TRBV18
D gene: TRBD1
CDR3 DNA: TGTGCCAGCTCGCAACAGGGGGCTAAGGGCACTGAAGCTTTCTTT
CDR3 protein: CASSQQGAKGTEAFF

clone size: -
J gene: TRBJ2-3
V gene: TRBV5-1
D gene: -
CDR3 DNA: TGCGCCAGCAGCTTGGGTCGACGGCGCACAGGTACGCAGTATTTT
CDR3 protein: CASSLGRRRTGTQYF

clone size: -
J gene: TRBJ1-5
V gene: TRBV7-6
D gene: -
CDR3 DNA: TGTGCCAGCAGCTTCTATTCAGGGTTCGATCAGCCCCAGCATTTT
CDR3 protein: CASSFYSGFDQPQHF

clone size: -
J gene: TRBJ1-1
V gene: TRBV7-7
D gene: -
CDR3 DNA: TGTGCCGCAACGGCGGACACTGAAGCTTTCTTT
CDR3 protein: CAATADTEAFF

clone size: few
J gene: TRBJ1-2
V gene: TRBV29-1
D gene: -
CDR3 DNA: TGCAGCGTTGAAGATCGTGGCAGCCCTAACTATGGCTACACCTTC
CDR3 protein: CSVEDRGSPNYGYTF

clone size: many
J gene: TRBJ2-1
V gene: TRBV4-3
D gene: -
CDR3 DNA: TGCGCCAGCAGCCAAGATTTCATCGAGCAGTTCTTC
CDR3 protein: CASSQDFIEQFF

clone size: few
J gene: TRBJ2-1
V gene: TRBV6-5
D gene: TRBD2
CDR3 DNA: TGTGCCAGCCATTCCCGGGGGACTAGCGGGAGGAATGAGCAGTTCTTC
CDR3 protein: CASHSRGTSGRNEQFF

clone size: few
J gene: TRBJ2-3
V gene: TRBV20-1
D gene: -
CDR3 DNA: TGCAGTGCTTCGAACCCGCGAGGGGCCACAGATACGCAGTATTTT
CDR3 protein: CSASNPRGATDTQYF

clone size: -
J gene: TRBJ2-7
V gene: TRBV7-8
D gene: -
CDR3 DNA: TGTGCCAGCATGGAGAGGGGCTACGAGCAGTACTTC
CDR3 protein: CASMERGYEQYF

clone size: few
J gene: TRBJ2-2
V gene: TRBV12-3/TRBV12-4
D gene: TRBD1
CDR3 DNA: TGTGCCAGCAGGGGGGGACAGGCAGGCGGGGAGCTGTTTTTT
CDR3 protein: CASRGGQAGGELFF

clone size: few
J gene: TRBJ2-3
V gene: TRBV7-9
D gene: -
CDR3 DNA: TGTGCCAGCAGTCATCTTCTAGTGATCCTAGGTGATACGCAGTATTTT
CDR3 protein: CASSHLLVILGDTQYF

clone size: -
J gene: TRBJ1-1
V gene: TRBV27
D gene: -
CDR3 DNA: TGTGCCAGCAGTTTCTACGGCAGAGCGAACACTGAAGCTTTCTTT
CDR3 protein: CASSFYGRANTEAFF

clone size: few
J gene: TRBJ1-5
V gene: TRBV12-3/TRBV12-4
D gene: -
CDR3 DNA: TGTGCCAGCAGTTTAACGGATAATCAGCCCCAGCATTTT
CDR3 protein: CASSLTDNQPQHF

clone size: -
J gene: TRBJ2-7
V gene: TRBV2
D gene: TRBD1
CDR3 DNA: TGTGCCACTAGACAGGGCGGATCCCACGAGCAGTACTTC
CDR3 protein: CATRQGGSHEQYF